This T cell receptor beta chain derives from a study of beta chain features in type 1 diabetes. A single heparinised blood sample, averaging about 100 mL, was obtained per donor. Markers CD45RO/CCR7/CD25/CD127/CD95/CD27 served to sort CD4+ naive, central memory, regulatory and stem cell-like memory cells. This CDR3 is built from 13 residues. V lost 6 bases to trimming and J lost 7 bases, with 14 bases between them. Per the germline V gene, CDR1 is SGHRS and CDR2 is YFSETQ. This clone has a handful of counts. The antigen is unknown. Study-wide findings and caveats: TCRB CDR3 length was moderately but significantly reduced in all four CD4+ subsets of Type 1 diabetes patients.

Expressed TCRB transcripts were sequenced, since all the RNA that had been isolated was reverse transcribed. Only in-frame clones appear in the TCRdb table, and some are missing; sequencing was by immunoSEQ multiplex PCR. The sample carries some 290,000 clones, 13% to 15% recorded once. The clonotype comes from a man aged 25-45 years with type 1 diabetes. What was sequenced was naive CD4+ T cells from blood. The chain links TRBV5-1 to TRBJ1-5, with D perhaps TRBD1 (5 bases). As DNA, the CDR3 is TGCGCCAGCACGGAGGGGAGAGGGCAGCCCCAGCATTTT. Its protein is CASTEGRGQPQHF.